This TCR beta chain came from a study of identical twins. A remark on this clonotype: Its target is unknown.

TCRdb used MiXCR to reprocess the 5' RACE reads, holding one entry per CDR3 protein. The table lists around 670,000 distinct CDR3 sequences, roughly 6% of them singletons, with around 2% in the top ten. Study findings and constraints: Twins' surplus sharing was weaker for beta out-of-frame sequences. Out-of-frame TCR alpha sharing observed in monozygotic twins exceeded model estimates.

V was pared by 2 bases and J by 6 bases, with 8 bases of the junction left unmatched. Germline V lookup: CDR1 GTSNPN, CDR2 SVGIG (reference sequence). The CDR3 is made up of 16 amino acids. The sequence was collected from a man in his late teens or twenties in good health. Material for sequencing was naive T cells sorted from blood. The chain uses TRBV30 and TRBJ2-2, with 11 nucleotides matching TRBD2. The CDR3 DNA is TGTGCCTGGAGTCCGGGGCTAGCGGGAGGAGCCGGGGAGCTGTTTTTT. Protein: CAWSPGLAGGAGELFF.